This is a list of T cell receptor beta chains from one sample in a study of T cell responses to AZD1222 COVID-19 vaccine. Repertoires were generated with immunoSEQ multiplex PCR, while TCRdb's copy carries only in-frame clones and drops some. The sample includes 150,000 to 200,000 clones, just over 90% of them seen just once. Sample: peripheral blood, taken 28 days after the second dose of the MenACWY control vaccine. The receptors originated from an adult who received the MenACWY meningococcal vaccine as a control. The CDR3 runs from the conserved cysteine through the conserved F or W. D genes are given only for firm matches. Size tells how often a clone was seen (once, few, many) or the class of an expanded clone, and some rows leave it out.

clone_size	d_call	v_call	j_call	cdr3_nt	cdr3_aa
-	-	TRBV7-3	TRBJ2-1	TGTGCCAGCAGCTTAAGCGGGGGCGATGAGCAGTTCTTC	CASSLSGGDEQFF
-	TRBD1	TRBV27	TRBJ2-7	TGTGCCAGCAGTTTATGGCCCCCCGCAGGGGGCGTTAGCTCCTACGAGCAGTACTTC	CASSLWPPAGGVSSYEQYF
once	-	TRBV5-1	TRBJ1-1	TGCGCCAGCAGCTTGGAGCGGATACACGCTGAAGCTTTCTTT	CASSLERIHAEAFF
-	-	TRBV30	TRBJ1-5	TGTGCCTGGAATGTGGGAGGCAATCAGCCCCAGCATTTT	CAWNVGGNQPQHF
-	-	TRBV15	TRBJ1-2	TGTGCCACCAGCAGGGGGACGGCATATGGCTACACCTTC	CATSRGTAYGYTF
once	-	TRBV6-4	TRBJ2-2	TGTGCCAGCAGTGTTCAGATAAACACCGGGGAGCTGTTTTTT	CASSVQINTGELFF
-	TRBD1	TRBV10-3	TRBJ2-5	TGTGCCATCAGTGAGGGGGGACAGCAAGGGACCCAGTACTTC	CAISEGGQQGTQYF
-	TRBD1	TRBV29-1	TRBJ2-1	TGCAGCGTTGAAGCCCCCGGGACAGGGGGCATTAATGAGCAGTTCTTC	CSVEAPGTGGINEQFF
-	TRBD1	TRBV19	TRBJ1-1	TGTGCCAGTAGTAGGGACAGGCTCCGAAGTGAAGCTTTCTTT	CASSRDRLRSEAFF
-	-	TRBV18	TRBJ1-5	TGTGCCAGCTCACCGAACGACAATCAGCCCCAGCATTTT	CASSPNDNQPQHF
-	-	TRBV6-4	TRBJ2-2	TGTGCCAGCAGTGACGGGGAGGTGCACACCGGGGAGCTGTTTTTT	CASSDGEVHTGELFF
-	TRBD2	TRBV6-5	TRBJ2-7	TGTGCCAGCAGAATCGGGACTAGCGGCCACGAGCAGTACTTC	CASRIGTSGHEQYF